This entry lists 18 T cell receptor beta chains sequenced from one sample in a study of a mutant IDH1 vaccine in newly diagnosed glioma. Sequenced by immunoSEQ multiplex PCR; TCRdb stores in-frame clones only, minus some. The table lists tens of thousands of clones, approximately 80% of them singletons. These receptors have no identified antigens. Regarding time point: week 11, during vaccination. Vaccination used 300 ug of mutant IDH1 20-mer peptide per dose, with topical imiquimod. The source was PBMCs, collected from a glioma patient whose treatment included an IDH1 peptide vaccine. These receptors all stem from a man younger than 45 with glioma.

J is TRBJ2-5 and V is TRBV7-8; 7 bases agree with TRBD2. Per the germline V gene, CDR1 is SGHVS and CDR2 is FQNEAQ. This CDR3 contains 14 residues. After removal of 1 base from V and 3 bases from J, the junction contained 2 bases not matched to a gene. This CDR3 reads CASSLGLAEETQYF. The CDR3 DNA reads TGTGCCAGCAGCTTAGGACTAGCAGAAGAGACCCAGTACTTC.

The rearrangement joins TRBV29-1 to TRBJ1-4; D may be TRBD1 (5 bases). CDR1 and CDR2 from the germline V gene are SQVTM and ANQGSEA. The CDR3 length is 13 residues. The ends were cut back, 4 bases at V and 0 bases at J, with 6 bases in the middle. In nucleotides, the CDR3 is TGCAGCGTTGGACAGACAACTAATGAAAAACTGTTTTTT. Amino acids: CSVGQTTNEKLFF.

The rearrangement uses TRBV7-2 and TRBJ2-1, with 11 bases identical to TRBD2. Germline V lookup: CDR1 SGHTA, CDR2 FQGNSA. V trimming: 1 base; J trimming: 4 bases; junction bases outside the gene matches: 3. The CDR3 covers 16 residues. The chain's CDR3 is CASSLGLAGGYNEQFF. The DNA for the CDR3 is TGTGCCAGCAGCTTAGGGTTAGCGGGAGGGTACAATGAGCAGTTCTTC.

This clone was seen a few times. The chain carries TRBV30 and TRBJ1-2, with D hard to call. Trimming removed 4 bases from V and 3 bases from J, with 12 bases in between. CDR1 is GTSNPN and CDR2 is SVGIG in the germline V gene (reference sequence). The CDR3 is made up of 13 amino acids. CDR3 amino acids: CAWNSLRHYGYTF. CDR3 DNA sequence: TGTGCCTGGAATAGCCTCCGACACTATGGCTACACCTTC.

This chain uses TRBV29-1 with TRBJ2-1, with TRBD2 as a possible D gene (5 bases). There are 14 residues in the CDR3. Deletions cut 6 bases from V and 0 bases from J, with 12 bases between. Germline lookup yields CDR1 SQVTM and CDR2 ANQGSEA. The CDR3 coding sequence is TGCAGCGTCTGTCGGGGAGACTCCTACAATGAGCAGTTCTTC. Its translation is CSVCRGDSYNEQFF.

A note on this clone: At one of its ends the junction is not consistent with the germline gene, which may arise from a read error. CDR3 protein: CAWSLTGVRTEVFF. The CDR3 coding sequence is TGTGCCTGGAGTCTCACAGGGGTACGGACTGAAGTTTTCTTT. J is TRBJ1-1 and V is TRBV30; 7 bases are shared with TRBD1. Germline loops: CDR1 GTSNPN, CDR2 SVGIG (reference sequence). This CDR3 is 14 amino acids long.

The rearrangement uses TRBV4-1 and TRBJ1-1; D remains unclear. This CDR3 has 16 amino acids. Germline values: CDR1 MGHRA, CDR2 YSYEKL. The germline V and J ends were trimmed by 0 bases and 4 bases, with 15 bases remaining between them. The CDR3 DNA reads TGCGCCAGCAGCCAAGAACTCGCTTCTGACGGCACTGAAGCTTTCTTT. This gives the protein CASSQELASDGTEAFF.

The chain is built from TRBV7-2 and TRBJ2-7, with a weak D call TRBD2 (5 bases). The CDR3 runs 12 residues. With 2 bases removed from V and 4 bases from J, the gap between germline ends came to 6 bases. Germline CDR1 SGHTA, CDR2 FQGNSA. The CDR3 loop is CASSLRGYEQYF. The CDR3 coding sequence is TGTGCCAGCAGCTTAAGAGGGTACGAGCAGTACTTC.

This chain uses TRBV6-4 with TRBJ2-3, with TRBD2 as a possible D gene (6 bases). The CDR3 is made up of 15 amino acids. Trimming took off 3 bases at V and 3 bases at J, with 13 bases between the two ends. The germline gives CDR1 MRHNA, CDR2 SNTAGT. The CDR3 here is CASSDSRGSTDTQYF. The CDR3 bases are TGTGCCAGCAGTGATTCGCGGGGCTCTACAGATACGCAGTATTTT.

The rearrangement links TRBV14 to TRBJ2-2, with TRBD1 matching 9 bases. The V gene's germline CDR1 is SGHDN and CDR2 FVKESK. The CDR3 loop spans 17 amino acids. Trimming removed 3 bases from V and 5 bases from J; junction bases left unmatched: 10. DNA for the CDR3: TGTGCCAGCAGCCACCTTACAGGGGGCGCGGGTACCGGGGAGCTGTTTTTT. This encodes CASSHLTGGAGTGELFF.

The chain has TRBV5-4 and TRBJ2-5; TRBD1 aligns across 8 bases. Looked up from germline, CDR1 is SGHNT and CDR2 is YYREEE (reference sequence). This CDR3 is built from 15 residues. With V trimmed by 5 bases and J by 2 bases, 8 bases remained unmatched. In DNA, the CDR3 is TGTGCCAGCAGGGGTGGACAGGGAATACAAGAGACCCAGTACTTC. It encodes CASRGGQGIQETQYF.

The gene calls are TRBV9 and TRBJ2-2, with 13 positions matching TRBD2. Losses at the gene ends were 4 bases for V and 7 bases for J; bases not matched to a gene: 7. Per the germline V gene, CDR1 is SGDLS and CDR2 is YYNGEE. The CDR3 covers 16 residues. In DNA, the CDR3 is TGTGCCAGCAGCTCTCAAGGGACTAGCGGGAACGGGGAGCTGTTTTTT. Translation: CASSSQGTSGNGELFF.

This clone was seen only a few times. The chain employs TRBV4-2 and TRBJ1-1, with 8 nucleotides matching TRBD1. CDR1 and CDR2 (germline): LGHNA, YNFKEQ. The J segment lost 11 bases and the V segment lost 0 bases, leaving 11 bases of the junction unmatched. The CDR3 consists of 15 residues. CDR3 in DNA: TGTGCCAGCAGCCAAGAATACAGGACAGGGCAGACGGCTTTCTTT. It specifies CASSQEYRTGQTAFF.

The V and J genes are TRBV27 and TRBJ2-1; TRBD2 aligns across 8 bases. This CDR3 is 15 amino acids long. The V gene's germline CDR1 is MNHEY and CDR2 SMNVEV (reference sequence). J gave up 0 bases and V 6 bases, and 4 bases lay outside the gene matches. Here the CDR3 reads CASRTGTSSYNEQFF. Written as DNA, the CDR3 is TGTGCCAGCAGAACCGGGACTAGCTCCTACAATGAGCAGTTCTTC.

In nucleotides, the CDR3 is TGCGCCAGCAGCTTACAGGGGGCGAATGAAAAACTGTTTTTT. Translating it yields CASSLQGANEKLFF. The chain has TRBV5-1 and TRBJ1-4; 9 bases match TRBD1. The CDR3 length is 14 residues. Losses at the gene ends were 2 bases for V and 5 bases for J; bases not matched to a gene: 1. The V gene's germline CDR1 is SGHRS and CDR2 YFSETQ.

The CDR3 DNA follows: TGTGCCACCAGCAATCCAACAATTTCCGAGACGAACTACGAGCAGTACTTC. It encodes CATSNPTISETNYEQYF. This rearrangement joins TRBV15 to TRBJ2-5; D is uncertain. The assigned J gene may be wrong: the sequence end matches TRBJ2-7 better. CDR1 and CDR2 (germline): LNHNV, YYDKDF (reference sequence). This CDR3 is built from 17 residues.

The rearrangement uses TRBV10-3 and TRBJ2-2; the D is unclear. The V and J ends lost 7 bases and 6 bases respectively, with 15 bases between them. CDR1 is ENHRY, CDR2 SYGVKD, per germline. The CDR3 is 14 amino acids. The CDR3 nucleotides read TGTGCCATCACTCCGGACCTGGCACCCGGGGAGCTGTTTTTT. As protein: CAITPDLAPGELFF.

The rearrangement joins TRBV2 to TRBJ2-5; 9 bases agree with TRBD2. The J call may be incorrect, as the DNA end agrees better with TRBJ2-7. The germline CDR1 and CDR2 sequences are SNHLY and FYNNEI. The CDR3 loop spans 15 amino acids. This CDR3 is CASSESSGGPYEQYF. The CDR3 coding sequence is TGTGCCAGCAGTGAAAGTAGCGGGGGTCCCTACGAGCAGTACTTC.